These 14 T cell receptor beta chains share one sample of origin, sequenced in a study of cytomegalovirus exposure and HLA in healthy donors. The study ran its PCR with 60 Vbeta and 13 Jbeta primers. Repertoires were generated with immunoSEQ multiplex PCR, while TCRdb's copy carries only in-frame clones and drops some. The table has roughly 150,000 clones, around 80% seen once. Sequenced sample: PBMCs. These receptors were obtained from a young man in good health and CMV-seropositive.

V is TRBV5-1 and J is TRBJ2-7; TRBD1 matches 7 bases. Germline-derived CDR1 and CDR2 are SGHRS and YFSETQ. V dropped 0 bases and J dropped 0; count of bases not matched to a gene: 6. CDR3 size: 16 residues. The chain's CDR3 is CASSLGDSVSSYEQYF. The CDR3 DNA reads as TGCGCCAGCAGCTTGGGGGACAGTGTAAGCTCCTACGAGCAGTACTTC.

As for this clone: At one boundary the junction diverges from the germline segment, which might be a read error. V is TRBV19 and J is TRBJ2-2, with unresolved D. Looked up from germline, CDR1 is LNHDA and CDR2 is SQIVND (reference sequence). The CDR3 runs to 14 residues. This chain's CDR3 is CASSIVLNSGELFF. The CDR3 nucleotides are TGTGCCAGTAGTATAGTTTTGAACTCCGGGGAGCTGTTTTTT.

The chain uses TRBV7-9 and TRBJ2-3; D not resolved. V shed 5 bases and J shed 7 bases, with 19 bases lying between them. The CDR3 contains 15 residues. The germline gives CDR1 SEHNR, CDR2 FQNEAQ (reference sequence). CDR3 nucleotides: TGTGCCAGCAGCCGGGTCGAGAACCTCTTAAATACGCAGTATTTT. Amino acids: CASSRVENLLNTQYF.

The chain carries TRBV2 and TRBJ2-7; D is undetermined. Deletions cut 9 bases from V and 2 bases from J, with 26 bases between. Germline-derived CDR1 and CDR2 are SNHLY and FYNNEI. The CDR3 extends over 17 amino acids. Here the CDR3 reads CASLSSFNSRRAYEQYF. The CDR3 DNA follows: TGTGCCAGTCTCTCGAGCTTTAATAGCCGGAGAGCCTACGAGCAGTACTTC.

The CDR3 DNA follows: TGTGCCAGCAGCTCCATTCCCAACAGGTCTCTTTATTGGGCCGGGGAGCTGTTTTTT. Translation gives CASSSIPNRSLYWAGELFF. The rearrangement links TRBV5-6 to TRBJ2-2; a weak D match, TRBD1 (5 bases). Germline CDR1 SGHDT, CDR2 YYEEEE. This CDR3 is 19 amino acids long. V gave up 3 bases and J gave up 6 bases, with 27 bases separating them.

The chain employs TRBV30 and TRBJ1-2, with TRBD1 matching over 8 bases. J gave up 7 bases and V 2 bases, and 9 bases lay outside the gene matches. This CDR3 region has 14 residues. Germline lookup yields CDR1 GTSNPN and CDR2 SVGIG (reference sequence). CDR3 amino acids: CAWSRTGNLGGYTF. The CDR3 bases are TGTGCCTGGAGTAGGACAGGGAATTTGGGTGGCTACACCTTC.

The chain recombines TRBV19 with TRBJ2-7, with TRBD1 as a possible D gene (6 bases). Germline V gene lookup returns CDR1 LNHDA and CDR2 SQIVND (reference sequence). Between the trimmed V and J ends, which lost 2 bases and 3 bases, there was a span of 14 bases. The CDR3 totals 15 residues. The CDR3 here is CASSITQQGGYEQYF. For the CDR3, the DNA is TGTGCCAGTAGTATAACCCAACAGGGTGGCTACGAGCAGTACTTC.

The V gene is TRBV7-2, the J gene TRBJ2-2, with 8 positions matching TRBD2. There are 15 residues in the CDR3. Trimming took 5 bases from V and 7 from J; bases not matched to a gene: 9. The germline V gene has CDR1 SGHTA and CDR2 FQGNSA. This CDR3 is CASSPALRGDGELFF. In DNA form, the CDR3 reads TGTGCCAGCAGCCCAGCGTTGCGGGGGGACGGGGAGCTGTTTTTT.

This sequence joins TRBV7-2 and TRBJ2-1; tentative D call: TRBD2 (6 bases). The germline V and J ends were trimmed by 1 base and 7 bases, with 11 bases remaining between them. The CDR3 length is 14 residues. Germline-derived CDR1 and CDR2 are SGHTA and FQGNSA. The CDR3 sequence: CASSLVMAGNEQFF. CDR3 in DNA: TGTGCCAGCAGCTTAGTAATGGCGGGGAATGAGCAGTTCTTC.

This chain connects TRBV6-5 to TRBJ2-7; 8 bases are a match to TRBD1. The CDR3 spans 15 residues. J lost 4 bases, V lost 2 bases, and 7 bases had no gene match. Germline lookup yields CDR1 MNHEY and CDR2 SVGAGI. The CDR3 DNA reads as TGTGCCAGCAGTTACAGAGGACAGGGTGGTTACGAGCAGTACTTC. It yields the protein CASSYRGQGGYEQYF.

The V and J genes are TRBV27 and TRBJ2-7; D is ambiguous. The length of the CDR3 is 12 residues. Germline values: CDR1 MNHEY, CDR2 SMNVEV (reference sequence). Trimming pared 5 bases from V and 3 bases from J, leaving 8 bases between. CDR3 bases: TGTGCCAGCAGTCTCCTCCGCTACGAGCAGTACTTC. Translated, it gives CASSLLRYEQYF.

The chain is built from TRBV28 and TRBJ2-7; D gene ambiguous. V was trimmed by 3 bases and J by 6 bases, leaving 6 bases between them. Per germline, CDR1 MDHEN and CDR2 SYDVKM. The CDR3 runs to 11 residues. The CDR3 DNA reads as TGTGCCAGCAGTTTTATGAGCGAGCAGTACTTC. The encoded protein is CASSFMSEQYF.

This chain joins TRBV5-8 and TRBJ2-7, with 7 bases fitting TRBD1. CDR3 size: 15 residues. Trimming removed 6 bases from V and 2 bases from J; junction bases left unmatched: 11. The V gene's germline CDR1 is SGHTS and CDR2 YDEGEE. CDR3: CASTRQQGVTYEQYF. Written as DNA, the CDR3 is TGTGCCAGCACCCGTCAGCAGGGGGTGACCTACGAGCAGTACTTC.

V is TRBV5-1 and J is TRBJ1-4, with TRBD1 matching over 11 bases. This CDR3 has 14 amino acids. Germline CDR1 SGHRS, CDR2 YFSETQ. The V and J ends lost 4 bases and 8 bases, in that order; junction bases with no gene match: 4. Here the CDR3 DNA reads TGCGCCAGCAGCGGACAGGGGGCTCGGGAAAAACTGTTTTTT. Its translation: CASSGQGAREKLFF.